Listed below are T cell receptor beta chains from one sample, sequenced in a study of cytomegalovirus exposure and HLA in healthy donors. Using immunoSEQ multiplex PCR, the repertoire was profiled, and TCRdb retains in-frame clones only, with some absent. The table shows 150,000 to 200,000 clones, with approximately 89% occurring only once. What was sequenced was PBMCs. The receptors stem from a man aged 25-45 years in good health and CMV-seropositive. Both conserved end residues are part of each CDR3. D genes are given only for firm matches. Not all rows give a size; the values are once, few, many and, for expanded clones, a class.

-	TRBV6-5	TRBJ1-1	-	CASSRRMNTEAFF	TGTGCCAGCAGTCGACGGATGAACACTGAAGCTTTCTTT
TRBD2	TRBV2	TRBJ2-3	-	CASRPSGRADTQYF	TGTGCCAGCAGGCCTAGCGGGAGGGCAGATACGCAGTATTTT
-	TRBV21-1	TRBJ2-7	few	CASSKGMRAYEQYF	TGTGCCAGCAGCAAAGGAATGAGGGCCTACGAGCAGTACTTC
-	TRBV5-1	TRBJ2-1	-	CASSPGGGPVEQFF	TGCGCCAGCAGCCCAGGGGGAGGGCCCGTTGAGCAGTTCTTC
TRBD1	TRBV5-8	TRBJ2-3	-	CASSLALRTGDNTDTQYF	TGTGCCAGCAGCTTGGCCTTACGGACAGGGGACAACACAGATACGCAGTATTTT
TRBD2	TRBV18	TRBJ2-7	-	CASSPQSPLADNYEQYF	TGTGCCAGCTCACCTCAATCCCCCCTAGCGGATAACTACGAGCAGTACTTC
-	TRBV19	TRBJ2-7	-	CASRGSYEQYF	TGTGCCAGCCGGGGTAGCTACGAGCAGTACTTC
-	TRBV16	TRBJ1-1	-	CASSQGPATEAFF	TGTGCCAGCAGCCAAGGGCCGGCGACTGAAGCTTTCTTT
TRBD1	TRBV5-1	TRBJ2-2	-	CASSRGQGISTGELFF	TGCGCCAGCAGCCGGGGACAGGGAATATCAACCGGGGAGCTGTTTTTT
-	TRBV14	TRBJ2-1	-	CASSQNNEQFF	TGTGCCAGCAGCCAGAACAATGAGCAGTTCTTC
TRBD1	TRBV7-9	TRBJ1-2	-	CASSPTGQEGYGYTF	TGTGCCAGCAGCCCGACAGGACAGGAAGGATATGGCTACACCTTC
-	TRBV6-5	TRBJ1-4	-	CASSYSTAPTNEKLFF	TGTGCCAGCAGTTACTCGACGGCCCCAACTAATGAAAAACTGTTTTTT
-	TRBV11-2	TRBJ2-1	few	CASSLGRKLAFGSYNEQFF	TGTGCCAGCAGCTTAGGGCGGAAGTTGGCATTTGGTTCCTACAATGAGCAGTTCTTC
TRBD1	TRBV11-2	TRBJ1-2	-	CASSPTGVYGYTF	TGTGCCAGCAGCCCGACAGGGGTGTATGGCTACACCTTC
TRBD2	TRBV30	TRBJ2-3	-	CAWTSGGAGNTQYF	TGTGCCTGGACTAGCGGGGGGGCGGGAAATACGCAGTATTTT
TRBD2	TRBV25-1	TRBJ2-7	-	CASSAGAYEQYF	TGTGCCAGCAGCGCGGGGGCCTACGAGCAGTACTTC
TRBD1	TRBV6-5	TRBJ2-1	-	CASSPPQGYNEQFF	TGTGCCAGCAGCCCACCACAGGGGTACAATGAGCAGTTCTTC
TRBD2	TRBV28	TRBJ2-3	-	CASSLLAAFTDTQYF	TGTGCCAGCAGTTTACTAGCGGCTTTCACAGATACGCAGTATTTT
TRBD1	TRBV7-9	TRBJ1-1	-	CASSNSTGVRTEAFF	TGTGCCAGCAGCAATTCGACAGGGGTGAGAACTGAAGCTTTCTTT
-	TRBV6-5	TRBJ2-1	-	CASSLTVGGPVDEQFF	TGTGCCAGCAGTTTGACAGTTGGGGGGCCAGTCGATGAGCAGTTCTTC
TRBD1	TRBV9	TRBJ1-2	once	CASSGPGQSYGYTF	TGTGCCAGCAGCGGACCGGGACAGTCTTATGGCTACACCTTC
-	TRBV2	TRBJ2-3	-	CASIQGGTDTQYF	TGTGCCAGCATACAGGGAGGCACAGATACGCAGTATTTT
-	TRBV4-3	TRBJ1-2	-	CASSQDLRSTNYGYTF	TGCGCCAGCAGCCAAGATCTCAGATCGACTAACTATGGCTACACCTTC
-	TRBV11-3	TRBJ2-7	-	CASSLGGSSYEQYF	TGTGCCAGCAGCTTGGGGGGATCGAGCTACGAGCAGTACTTC
-	TRBV7-8	TRBJ1-5	-	CASSLERSPSNQPQHF	TGTGCCAGCAGCTTAGAGAGAAGCCCGAGCAATCAGCCCCAGCATTTT
-	TRBV25-1	TRBJ2-7	-	CASSEWLGQRYEQYF	TGTGCCAGCAGTGAATGGTTGGGGCAGCGATACGAGCAGTACTTC
-	TRBV11-2	TRBJ2-3	once	CASSQRGGDVDTQYF	TGTGCCAGCAGCCAAAGAGGGGGGGATGTAGATACGCAGTATTTT